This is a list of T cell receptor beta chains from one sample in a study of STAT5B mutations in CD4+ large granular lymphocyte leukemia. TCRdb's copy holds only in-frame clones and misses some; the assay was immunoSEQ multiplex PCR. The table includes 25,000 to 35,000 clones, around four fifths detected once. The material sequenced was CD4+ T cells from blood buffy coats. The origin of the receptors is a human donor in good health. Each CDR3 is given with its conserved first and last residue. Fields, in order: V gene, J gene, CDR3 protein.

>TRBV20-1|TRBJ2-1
CSAYIRNEQFF
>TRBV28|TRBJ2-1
CASKRDRVRYEQFF
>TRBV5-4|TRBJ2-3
CASSYADTQYF
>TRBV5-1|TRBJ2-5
CASVLAPSEGETQYF
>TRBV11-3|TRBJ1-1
CASRQGPFMNTEAFF
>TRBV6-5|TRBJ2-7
CASSYTRTGSYEQYF
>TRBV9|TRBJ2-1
CASSKTPRDRIFDEQFF
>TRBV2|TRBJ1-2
CASRRSTASNYGYTF
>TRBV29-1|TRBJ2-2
CSVEILAGAGGELFF
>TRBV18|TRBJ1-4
CASSPGGKLFF
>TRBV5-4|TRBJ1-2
CASSNTGTGKGYTF
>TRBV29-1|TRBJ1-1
CSVAGGASNTEAFF
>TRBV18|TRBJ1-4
CASSPGTGDEKLFF
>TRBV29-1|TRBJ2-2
CSVEKQGGTGELFF
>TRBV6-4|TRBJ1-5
CASSIRTGEQPQHF
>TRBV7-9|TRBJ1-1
CASSLTGGTEAFF
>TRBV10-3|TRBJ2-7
CATNAGGHDYEQYF
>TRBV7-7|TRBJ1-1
CASSRVRDRGSTEAFF
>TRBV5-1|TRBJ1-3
CASRTDGSSGNTIYF
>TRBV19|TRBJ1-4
CASRSRDRGEKLFF
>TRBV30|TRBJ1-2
CASQGHTF
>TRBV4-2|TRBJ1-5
CASSPTGARDQPQHF
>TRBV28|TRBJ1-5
CASSSRTGANQPQHF
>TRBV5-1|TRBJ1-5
CASSLAGEGQPQHF
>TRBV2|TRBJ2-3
CASSEGALGDYGTDTQYF
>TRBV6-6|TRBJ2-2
CASRLGAGAGELFF
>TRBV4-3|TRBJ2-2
CASSQVVQGNTGELFF
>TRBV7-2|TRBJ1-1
CASSLRTGYTEAFF
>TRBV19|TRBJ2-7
CASSNTWEQYF
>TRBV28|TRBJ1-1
CASSLMGAANTEAFF
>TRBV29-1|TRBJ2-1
CSVEDPGFDEQFF
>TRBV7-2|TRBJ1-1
CASSLAIFREGTEAFF
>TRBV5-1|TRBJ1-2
CASSLGVHYGYTF
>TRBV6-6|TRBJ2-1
CASTEHTGVNEQFF
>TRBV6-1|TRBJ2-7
CASSEFRIDSYEQYF
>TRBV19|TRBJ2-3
CASSPTGTDTQYF
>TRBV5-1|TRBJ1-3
CASSLVGGFGNTIYF
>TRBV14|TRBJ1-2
CASSPGRDYGYTF
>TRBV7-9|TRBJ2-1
CASSRGGGTNNNEQFF
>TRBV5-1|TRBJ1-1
CASSLGQADTEAFF
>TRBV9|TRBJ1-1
CASSVTGVNTEAFF
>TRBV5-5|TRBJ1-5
CASSLRGRQGGFQPQHF
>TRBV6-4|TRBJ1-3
CASSETGDSGNTIYF
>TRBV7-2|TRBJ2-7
CASSLVGSSYEQYF
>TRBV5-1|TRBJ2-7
CASRRQGTSGRHYEQYF
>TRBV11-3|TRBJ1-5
CASSLGSNQPQHF
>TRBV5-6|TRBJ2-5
CASSLNSGRPQETQYF
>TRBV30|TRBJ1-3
CAWSDSSFSGNTIYF
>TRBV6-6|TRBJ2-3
CASSTHPETDTQYF
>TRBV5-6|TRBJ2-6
CASSDSGGRSGANVLTF
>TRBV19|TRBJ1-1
CASIITGGYTEAFF
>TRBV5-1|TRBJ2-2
CASRGQENTGELFF
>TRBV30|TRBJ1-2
CAWSRGQQFNYGYTF
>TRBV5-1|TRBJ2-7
CASSFQGNYEQYF
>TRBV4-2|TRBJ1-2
CASSQGGTPLNYGYTF